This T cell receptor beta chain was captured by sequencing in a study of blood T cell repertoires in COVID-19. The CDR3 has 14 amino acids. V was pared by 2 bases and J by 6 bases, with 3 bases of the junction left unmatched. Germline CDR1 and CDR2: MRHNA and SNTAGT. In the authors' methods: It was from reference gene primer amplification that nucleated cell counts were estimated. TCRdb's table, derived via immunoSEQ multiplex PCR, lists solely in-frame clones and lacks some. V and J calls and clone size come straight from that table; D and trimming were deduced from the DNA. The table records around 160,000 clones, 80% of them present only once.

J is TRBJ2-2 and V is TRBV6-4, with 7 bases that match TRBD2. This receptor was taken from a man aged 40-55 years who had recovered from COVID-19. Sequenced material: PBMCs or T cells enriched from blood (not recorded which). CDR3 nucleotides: TGTGCCAGCAGTGACGGGGGGGAGTCCGGGGAGCTGTTTTTT. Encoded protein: CASSDGGESGELFF.